These 26 T cell receptor beta chains share one sample of origin, sequenced in a study of T cell responses to AZD1222 COVID-19 vaccine. Only in-frame clones appear in the TCRdb table, and some are missing; sequencing was by immunoSEQ multiplex PCR. The sample contains around 78,000 clones, around 90% of which appear only once. Material: peripheral blood, obtained on day 0 of AZD1222 vaccination. These receptor sequences come from an adult in good health.

V usage is TRBV20-1 and J usage is TRBJ2-3; a possible D gene is TRBD1 (6 bases). The germline V and J ends were trimmed by 3 bases and 4 bases, with 14 bases remaining between them. Germline V gives CDR1 DFQATT, CDR2 SNEGSKA (reference sequence). CDR3 length equals 14 residues. CDR3 amino acids: CSASRFAGADTQYF. CDR3 sequence (DNA): TGCAGTGCTAGTCGGTTCGCAGGGGCAGATACGCAGTATTTT.

The table lists this clone with a count of one. The chain is built from TRBV28 and TRBJ1-6, with 9 bases fitting TRBD1. Germline CDR1 and CDR2: MDHEN and SYDVKM. The CDR3 length is 16 residues. V was clipped by 7 bases and J by 5 bases; unmatched bases: 9. The CDR3 protein is CASKPGQGLNNSPLHF. The CDR3 bases are TGTGCCAGCAAACCGGGACAGGGACTAAATAATTCACCCCTCCACTTT.

The gene calls are TRBV28 and TRBJ1-5, with D perhaps TRBD1 (5 bases). Germline CDR1 reads MDHEN; CDR2 reads SYDVKM. The CDR3 covers 15 residues. V dropped 4 bases and J dropped 5 bases, with 15 bases sitting between them. This chain's CDR3 is CASSSVGGTDQPQHF. Written as DNA, the CDR3 is TGTGCCAGCAGTTCGGTGGGGGGAACGGATCAGCCCCAGCATTTT.

This chain's CDR3 is CASSRGGAGETQYF. CDR3 in DNA: TGTGCCAGCAGCCGAGGGGGGGCAGGAGAGACCCAGTACTTC. The rearrangement joins TRBV11-2 to TRBJ2-5; D possibly corresponds to TRBD2 (7 bases). The CDR3 spans 14 residues. Trimming took 5 bases from V and 4 from J, leaving 14 bases between them. Germline V gives CDR1 SGHAT, CDR2 FQNNGV.

The V call is TRBV7-2, the J call TRBJ1-6; D not certain. V gave up 1 base and J gave up 7 bases, with 5 bases separating them. This CDR3 contains 13 residues. The germline CDR1 and CDR2 sequences are SGHTA and FQGNSA. The DNA for the CDR3 is TGTGCCAGCAGCTTAGGGGTCAATTCACCCCTCCACTTT. Translating gives CASSLGVNSPLHF.

V and J are TRBV2 and TRBJ1-3, with D perhaps matching TRBD1 (6 bases). Trimming left V 10 bases short and J 4 bases short, with 20 bases between. CDR3 length equals 15 residues. Germline V gives CDR1 SNHLY, CDR2 FYNNEI. CDR3 sequence: CATQPTGAAGNTIYF. CDR3 DNA: TGTGCCACCCAGCCCACGGGGGCCGCGGGAAACACCATATATTTT.

The rearrangement joins TRBV30 to TRBJ2-2; 7 bases align to TRBD2. The germline CDR1 and CDR2 sequences are GTSNPN and SVGIG (reference sequence). J lost 5 bases, V lost 3 bases, and 6 bases had no gene match. This CDR3 contains 14 residues. Here the CDR3 DNA reads TGTGCCTGGAGGAGCGGGGAAATAACCGGGGAGCTGTTTTTT. This codes for CAWRSGEITGELFF.

This clone was seen once. CDR3 in DNA: TGCGCCAGCAGCTTGGAGCAGGGGGCGACAGATACGCAGTATTTT. This translates into CASSLEQGATDTQYF. The V call is TRBV5-1, the J call TRBJ2-3; 8 bases are shared with TRBD1. Per the germline V gene, CDR1 is SGHRS and CDR2 is YFSETQ. The trim removed 0 bases at V and 3 bases at J, leaving 3 bases unmatched. This CDR3 spans 15 amino acids.

The gene calls are TRBV5-6 and TRBJ1-1; 8 bases agree with TRBD1. Per germline, CDR1 SGHDT and CDR2 YYEEEE. V dropped 4 bases and J dropped 10; count of bases not matched to a gene: 9. The CDR3 is made up of 13 amino acids. In DNA form, the CDR3 reads TGTGCCAGCAGCCTCCGGACAGGGCGTCGAGCTTTCTTT. It is translated as CASSLRTGRRAFF. Full variable domain (missing parts from reference TRBV5-6 and TRBJ1-1): DAGVTQSPTHLIKTRGQQVTLRCSPKSGHDTVSWYQQALGQGPQFIFQYYEEEERQRGNFPDRFSGHQFPNYSSELNVNALLLGDSALYLCASSLRTGRRAFFGQGTRLTVV.

The chain uses TRBV6-5 and TRBJ2-2; 7 bases align to TRBD1. The CDR3 consists of 15 residues. Germline V gives CDR1 MNHEY, CDR2 SVGAGI. V shed 7 bases, J shed 7 bases, and the junction held 12 bases outside the gene matches. The CDR3 sequence: CASTDRQGRVGELFF. The CDR3 DNA is TGTGCCAGCACCGACAGACAGGGCCGTGTCGGGGAGCTGTTTTTT.

The V gene is TRBV7-2, the J gene TRBJ1-1, with a possible D match to TRBD1 (5 bases). The CDR3 length is 16 residues. The V gene's germline CDR1 is SGHTA and CDR2 FQGNSA. V dropped 1 base and J dropped 4 bases, with 16 bases sitting between them. CDR3 protein: CASSLDWGRSSTEAFF. The CDR3 DNA sequence: TGTGCCAGCAGCTTAGATTGGGGCCGGTCAAGCACTGAAGCTTTCTTT.

The chain joins TRBV10-3 to TRBJ2-3; D call uncertain. The V end lost 0 bases, the J end lost 2 bases, and 9 bases lay between the germline ends. There are 15 residues in the CDR3. Germline lookup yields CDR1 ENHRY and CDR2 SYGVKD. The CDR3 DNA follows: TGTGCCATCAGTGAGTCGTCCCCACACACAGATACGCAGTATTTT. Translated, it gives CAISESSPHTDTQYF.

The chain joins TRBV19 to TRBJ1-6, with 9 bases matching TRBD1. Losses at the gene ends were 5 bases for V and 8 bases for J; bases not matched to a gene: 4. Germline V lookup: CDR1 LNHDA, CDR2 SQIVND (reference sequence). This CDR3 spans 14 amino acids. The CDR3 is CASSPRTGDSPLHF. CDR3 sequence (DNA): TGTGCCAGTAGTCCCCGGACAGGGGATTCACCCCTCCACTTT.

The rearrangement links TRBV6-5 to TRBJ1-4; no clear D gene. The V end was cut by 0 bases, the J end by 1 base, with 6 bases between. The germline gives CDR1 MNHEY, CDR2 SVGAGI. The CDR3 runs to 15 residues. The CDR3 sequence: CASSYSRGTNEKLFF. CDR3 in DNA: TGTGCCAGCAGTTACTCACGGGGAACTAATGAAAAACTGTTTTTT.

The chain is built from TRBV19 and TRBJ1-5, with D maybe TRBD1 (5 bases). The V end lost 5 bases, the J end lost 2 bases, and 16 bases lay between the germline ends. The CDR3 is 16 amino acids. The germline gives CDR1 LNHDA, CDR2 SQIVND (reference sequence). CDR3 sequence (DNA): TGTGCCAGTAGTTGGGGCATTTCTCGGGGCAATCAGCCCCAGCATTTT. Protein sequence: CASSWGISRGNQPQHF.

Here the CDR3 reads CASRSGTSSHTDTQYF. The CDR3 nucleotides read TGTGCCAGCAGATCCGGGACTAGCAGCCACACAGATACGCAGTATTTT. The gene calls are TRBV6-6 and TRBJ2-3, with TRBD2 identical over 9 bases. Trimming cost V 6 bases and J 2 bases; bases outside gene matches: 9. The CDR3 totals 16 residues. Germline values: CDR1 MNHNY, CDR2 SVGAGI (reference sequence).

This chain uses TRBV19 with TRBJ1-1, with D possibly being TRBD1 (5 bases). Trimming removed 6 bases at V and 5 bases at J, with 16 bases between. Germline V gene sequence: CDR1 LNHDA, CDR2 SQIVND (reference sequence). The CDR3 loop spans 14 amino acids. The CDR3 region is CASSIGARGTEAFF. The CDR3 DNA reads TGTGCCAGTAGCATCGGGGCTAGGGGAACTGAAGCTTTCTTT.

The chain is built from TRBV5-4 and TRBJ1-4; 7 bases fit TRBD1. CDR1 SGHNT and CDR2 YYREEE come from the germline V gene (reference sequence). V shed 4 bases, J shed 7 bases, and the junction held 10 bases outside the gene matches. The CDR3 loop spans 15 amino acids. The CDR3 spells CASSLGTAGGEKLFF. CDR3 nucleotide sequence: TGTGCCAGCAGCCTCGGGACAGCCGGGGGTGAAAAACTGTTTTTT.

This chain joins TRBV7-9 and TRBJ2-5, with TRBD1 identical over 7 bases. After removal of 5 bases from V and 1 base from J, the junction contained 7 bases not matched to a gene. The germline V gene has CDR1 SEHNR and CDR2 FQNEAQ (reference sequence). CDR3 length equals 15 residues. This CDR3 reads CASSRETGTQETQYF. DNA of the CDR3: TGTGCCAGCAGCCGAGAGACAGGGACCCAAGAGACCCAGTACTTC.

This sequence joins TRBV7-2 and TRBJ1-5; TRBD1 agrees at 7 bases. Unmatched junction bases numbered 14, after V lost 5 bases and J lost 4 bases. Germline V gene sequence: CDR1 SGHTA, CDR2 FQGNSA. The CDR3 length is 17 residues. DNA for the CDR3: TGTGCCAGCAGCCTGGGTTTTCCGGGACAGCGGAATCAGCCCCAGCATTTT. This gives the protein CASSLGFPGQRNQPQHF. The whole variable domain, remainder taken from reference TRBV7-2 and TRBJ1-5, is GAGVSQSPSNKVTEKGKDVELRCDPISGHTALYWYRQSLGQGLEFLIYFQGNSAPDKSGLPSDRFSAERTGGSVSTLTIQRTQQEDSAVYLCASSLGFPGQRNQPQHFGDGTRLSIL.

The chain combines TRBV9 with TRBJ1-6, with a weak D call TRBD1 (6 bases). There are 16 residues in the CDR3. The germline gives CDR1 SGDLS, CDR2 YYNGEE. V was cut by 0 bases and J by 3 bases, with 10 bases left in between. In DNA, the CDR3 is TGTGCCAGCAGCGTAGGGGGGGCACTCTATAATTCACCCCTCCACTTT. It yields the protein CASSVGGALYNSPLHF.

The rearrangement uses TRBV30 and TRBJ1-5; no reliable D call. Germline CDR1 reads GTSNPN; CDR2 reads SVGIG (reference sequence). V was shortened by 6 bases and J by 4 bases, with 16 bases between the two germline ends. The CDR3 totals 14 residues. CDR3 amino acids: CACSTGLTNQPQHF. DNA of the CDR3: TGTGCCTGCTCGACGGGCCTAACAAATCAGCCCCAGCATTTT.

V is TRBV29-1 and J is TRBJ2-3; either TRBD1 or TRBD2 may supply D (5 bases each). Trimming cost V 7 bases and J 6 bases, with 14 bases left between them. Germline-derived CDR1 and CDR2 are SQVTM and ANQGSEA. The CDR3 is 12 amino acids. This chain's CDR3 is CSATGALDTQYF. The CDR3 region has the DNA TGCAGCGCAACCGGGGCGCTTGATACGCAGTATTTT.

V usage is TRBV18 and J usage is TRBJ1-2; tentative D call: TRBD1 (6 bases). CDR3 length: 13 amino acids. Per the germline V gene, CDR1 is KGHSH and CDR2 is LQKENI. Trimming stripped 6 bases from V and 3 bases from J, with 11 bases between. The CDR3 DNA sequence: TGTGCCAGCTCGGCGGGGGCTGACTATGGCTACACCTTC. Amino acids: CASSAGADYGYTF.

The chain is built from TRBV29-1 and TRBJ2-5; D not certain. This CDR3 is 12 amino acids long. From germline, CDR1 is SQVTM and CDR2 ANQGSEA. Trimming stripped 7 bases from V and 2 bases from J, with 11 bases between. The CDR3 nucleotides read TGCAGCGGGTCGACGGCTCAAGAGACCCAGTACTTC. Amino acids: CSGSTAQETQYF.

The genes are TRBV28 and TRBJ1-5; possibly TRBD1 for D (5 bases). The CDR3 is 13 amino acids. V lost 6 bases and J lost 4, with 10 bases in between. The germline V gene has CDR1 MDHEN and CDR2 SYDVKM. The CDR3 is CASRLGPNQPQHF. CDR3 DNA: TGTGCCAGCAGATTGGGGCCAAATCAGCCCCAGCATTTT.